The clone carrying this T cell receptor beta chain was seen a handful of times. This sample stems from a study of CD8+ T cells in alopecia areata. Across the study: Severity in treated patients was scored by percentage of scalp area affected.

Extraction and reverse transcription of RNA yielded cDNA as the sequencing template. Measured with immunoSEQ multiplex PCR; TCRdb has only the in-frame clones, and not every one. The table has approximately 210,000 clones, less than 45% seen once; the top ten hold approximately 2.4%. The treatment is: oral pan-JAK inhibitor, 5-10 mg twice daily. The sequence came from a human donor with alopecia areata. Sequenced here: CD4+ T cells sorted from blood, sampled at approximately week 37, from a patient treated with tofacitinib.

Here the CDR3 reads CASMTVGVQYF. CDR3 coding DNA: TGTGCCAGCATGACCGTAGGGGTTCAGTACTTC. This chain links TRBV2 with TRBJ2-4; possible D gene TRBD1, 5 bases. The CDR3 covers 11 residues. Per germline, CDR1 SNHLY and CDR2 FYNNEI. Trimming took off 7 bases at V and 11 bases at J, with 12 bases between the two ends.